The clone carrying this T cell receptor beta chain was detected a few times. Germline assignment: CDR1 SQVTM and CDR2 ANQGSEA. Trimming took off 4 bases at V and 7 bases at J, with 9 bases between the two ends. The CDR3 sequence is 11 residues long. This specimen comes from a study of early T cells in non-severe SARS-CoV-2 infection. Each CDR3 protein is one row after TCRdb ran MiXCR on the 5' RACE reads. The repertoire includes 25,000 to 30,000 distinct CDR3 sequences, around 4% of them detected once, and 10% sits in the top ten. The receptor comes from an adult who was a healthcare worker with PCR-confirmed SARS-CoV-2 infection or an uninfected control (not recorded which). This sequence joins TRBV29-1 and TRBJ2-3; TRBD2 is a possible D gene (6 bases). Sequenced sample: whole blood. DNA for the CDR3: TGCAGCGTTGGCGGGGCCTATACGCAGTATTTT. It specifies CSVGGAYTQYF.